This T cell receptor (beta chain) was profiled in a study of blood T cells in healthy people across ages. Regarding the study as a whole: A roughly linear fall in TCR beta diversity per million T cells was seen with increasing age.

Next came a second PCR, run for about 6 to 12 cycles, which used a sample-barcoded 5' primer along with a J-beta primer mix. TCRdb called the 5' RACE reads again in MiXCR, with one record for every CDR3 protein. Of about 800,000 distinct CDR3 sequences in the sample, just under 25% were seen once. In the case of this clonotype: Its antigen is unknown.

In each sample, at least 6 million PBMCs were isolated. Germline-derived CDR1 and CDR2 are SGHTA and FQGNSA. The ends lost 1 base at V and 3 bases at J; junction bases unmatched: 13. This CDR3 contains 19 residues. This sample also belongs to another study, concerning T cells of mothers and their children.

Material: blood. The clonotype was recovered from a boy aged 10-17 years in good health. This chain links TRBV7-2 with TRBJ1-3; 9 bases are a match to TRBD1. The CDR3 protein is CASSLDIMAGTGFGNTIYF. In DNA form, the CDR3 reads TGTGCCAGCAGCTTAGACATAATGGCCGGGACAGGGTTTGGAAACACCATATATTTT. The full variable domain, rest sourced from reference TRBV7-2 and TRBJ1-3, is GAGVSQSPSNKVTEKGKDVELRCDPISGHTALYWYRQSLGQGLEFLIYFQGNSAPDKSGLPSDRFSAERTGGSVSTLTIQRTQQEDSAVYLCASSLDIMAGTGFGNTIYFGEGSWLTVV.